The 5 T cell receptor beta chains below all came from one sample that was sequenced in a study of molecular identifiers for immune sequencing clone quantification. One entry per CDR3 protein, called by TCRdb with MiXCR from the PCR reads. The sample contains 460,000 or so distinct CDR3 sequences, 25% of which appear only once. The sample consisted of naive CD8+ T cells from blood, with Jurkat cell RNA spiked in. This sample's subset: FACS-sorted CD8+CD4-CCR7+CD45RA+ naive T cells. The source is a human donor in good health. Some libraries in this study had Jurkat cell RNA spiked in.

This clonotype has at least ten counts. V and J are TRBV18 and TRBJ1-1; maybe TRBD1 (5 bases). CDR1 and CDR2 (germline): KGHSH, LQKENI. The CDR3 spans 13 residues. V gave up 0 bases and J gave up 10 bases, with 12 bases separating them. This CDR3 is CASSPPDNLAAFF. CDR3 bases: TGTGCCAGCTCACCACCGGACAATCTTGCAGCTTTCTTT.

The chain joins TRBV19 to TRBJ2-7; 10 bases line up with TRBD2. CDR1 is LNHDA, CDR2 SQIVND, per germline (reference sequence). The CDR3 is 15 amino acids. V was clipped by 10 bases and J by 3 bases; unmatched bases: 12. In nucleotides, the CDR3 is TGTGCCACCAGTCAAACCGGGACTAGCGTCTACGAGCAGTACTTC. Amino acids: CATSQTGTSVYEQYF.

The rearrangement links TRBV24-1 to TRBJ2-3, with D perhaps matching TRBD2 (5 bases). CDR1 and CDR2 (germline): KGHDR, SFDVKD. Trimming stripped 5 bases from V and 0 bases from J, with 11 bases between. The CDR3 contains 15 residues. The CDR3 protein is CATSATDSSTDTQYF. The CDR3 DNA follows: TGTGCCACCAGTGCGACGGACTCTAGCACAGATACGCAGTATTTT.

The sample holds a few counts of this clonotype. The genes are TRBV5-6 and TRBJ1-5; D not certain. V was shortened by 4 bases and J by 4 bases, with 15 bases between the two germline ends. Looked up from germline, CDR1 is SGHDT and CDR2 is YYEEEE. This CDR3 region has 15 residues. CDR3 protein: CASSTRASWNQPQHF. CDR3 coding DNA: TGTGCCAGCAGCACAAGGGCTTCCTGGAATCAGCCCCAGCATTTT.

This clonotype was picked up many times. The chain links TRBV4-3 to TRBJ1-3, with TRBD1 identical over 7 bases. Trimming at V came to 1 base and at J to 0 bases, leaving 0 bases not matched to a gene. Germline V gene sequence: CDR1 LGHNA, CDR2 YSLEER. There are 15 residues in the CDR3. The CDR3, as DNA: TGCGCCAGCAGCCAAGGGACAGGCTCTGGAAACACCATATATTTT. Amino acid sequence: CASSQGTGSGNTIYF.